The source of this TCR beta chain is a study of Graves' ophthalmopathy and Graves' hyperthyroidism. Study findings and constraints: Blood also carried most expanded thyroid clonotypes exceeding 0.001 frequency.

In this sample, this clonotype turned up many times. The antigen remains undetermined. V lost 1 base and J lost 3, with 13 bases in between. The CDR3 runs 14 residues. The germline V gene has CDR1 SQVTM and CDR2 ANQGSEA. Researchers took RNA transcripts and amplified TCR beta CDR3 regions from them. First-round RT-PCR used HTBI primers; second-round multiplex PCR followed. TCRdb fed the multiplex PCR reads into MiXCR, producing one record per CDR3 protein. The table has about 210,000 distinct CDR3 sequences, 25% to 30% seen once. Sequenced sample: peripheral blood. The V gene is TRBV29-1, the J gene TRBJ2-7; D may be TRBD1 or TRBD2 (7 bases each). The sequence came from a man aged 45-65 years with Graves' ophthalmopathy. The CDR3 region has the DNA TGCAGCGTTGAAGGGGCAGGGGGGGACTACGAGCAGTACTTC. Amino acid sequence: CSVEGAGGDYEQYF.